Below are 19 T cell receptor beta chains sequenced from a single sample in a study of cytomegalovirus exposure and HLA in healthy donors. Amplification used 60 Vbeta primers and 13 Jbeta primers. The method was immunoSEQ multiplex PCR; TCRdb's version includes in-frame clones alone and lacks a portion of them. The sample lists more than 120,000 clones, 65% to 90% occurring once. The sequencing sample was made of PBMCs. These receptors all stem from a young woman in good health and CMV-seronegative.

The chain couples TRBV7-9 to TRBJ2-1, with D possibly being TRBD2 (7 bases). The CDR3 covers 18 residues. V was shortened by 2 bases and J by 0 bases, with 17 bases between the two germline ends. CDR1 SEHNR and CDR2 FQNEAQ come from the germline V gene (reference sequence). Written as DNA, the CDR3 is TGTGCCAGCAGCTTATTTGGGGGGGCCCGAATCTCCTACAATGAGCAGTTCTTC. The encoded protein is CASSLFGGARISYNEQFF.

V is TRBV5-1 and J is TRBJ2-3, with a tentative D call TRBD1 (6 bases). The V end lost 1 base, the J end lost 1 base, and 7 bases lay between the germline ends. Germline CDR1 is SGHRS and CDR2 is YFSETQ. This CDR3 is 14 amino acids long. The chain's CDR3 is CASSLSGGTDTQYF. In DNA form, the CDR3 reads TGCGCCAGCAGCTTGTCAGGGGGCACAGATACGCAGTATTTT.

The V and J genes are TRBV4-1 and TRBJ2-4, with 7 bases aligning to TRBD2. The junction had 16 bases not matched to a gene; V was cut back by 4 bases and J by 7 bases. The CDR3 contains 17 residues. The germline V gene has CDR1 MGHRA and CDR2 YSYEKL. CDR3 residues: CASSRQRTGREGNIQYF. CDR3 DNA sequence: TGCGCCAGCAGCCGCCAAAGAACGGGCAGGGAGGGGAACATTCAGTACTTC.

This clone was seen only once. CDR3 residues: CASSTTGADTQYF. The CDR3 DNA reads as TGTGCCAGTAGTACGACGGGGGCAGATACGCAGTATTTT. The genes are TRBV19 and TRBJ2-3; D perhaps matches TRBD2 (6 bases). V gave up 4 bases and J gave up 4 bases, with 9 bases separating them. Germline V gene data show CDR1 as LNHDA and CDR2 as SQIVND (reference sequence). This CDR3 comprises 13 residues.

V usage is TRBV5-4 and J usage is TRBJ2-6; 10 positions agree with TRBD1. Trimming cost V 4 bases and J 4 bases; bases outside gene matches: 14. Germline-derived CDR1 and CDR2 are SGHNT and YYREEE (reference sequence). This CDR3 region has 19 residues. The CDR3 is CASSPKGQGESRGANVLTF. The DNA of the CDR3 is TGTGCCAGCAGCCCGAAAGGACAGGGGGAGTCGAGGGGGGCCAACGTCCTGACTTTC.

This clone was detected only a few times. This rearrangement joins TRBV2 to TRBJ2-2; 9 nucleotides line up with TRBD2. CDR3 length equals 17 residues. Per the germline V gene, CDR1 is SNHLY and CDR2 is FYNNEI. The V and J ends lost 1 base and 6 bases, in that order; junction bases with no gene match: 9. The CDR3 reads CASSEEGSGGAAGELFF. CDR3 nucleotides: TGTGCCAGCAGTGAAGAAGGTAGCGGGGGAGCAGCCGGGGAGCTGTTTTTT.

The chain is built from TRBV10-1 and TRBJ2-2; perhaps TRBD2 as D (5 bases). CDR1 WNHNN and CDR2 SYGVQD come from the germline V gene (reference sequence). V lost 2 bases to trimming and J lost 7 bases, with 11 bases between them. CDR3 length: 14 residues. The CDR3 nucleotides read TGCGCCAGCAGTGAGCCCCCGAGGGACGGGGAGCTGTTTTTT. It is translated as CASSEPPRDGELFF.

V usage is TRBV5-8 and J usage is TRBJ1-2; 10 bases are shared with TRBD1. This CDR3 contains 17 residues. Looked up from germline, CDR1 is SGHTS and CDR2 is YDEGEE. Trimming cost V 4 bases and J 1 base; bases outside gene matches: 10. The CDR3: CASSNRDRGRGNYGYTF. CDR3 nucleotides: TGTGCCAGCAGCAACCGGGACAGGGGCCGCGGTAACTATGGCTACACCTTC.

In its sample, this clone was seen a few times. The chain joins TRBV6-6 to TRBJ1-1; D not certain. Per the germline V gene, CDR1 is MNHNY and CDR2 is SVGAGI (reference sequence). This CDR3 has 12 amino acids. Deletions cut 6 bases from V and 8 bases from J, with 13 bases between. CDR3 region: CASRLLSGEAFF. Written as DNA, the CDR3 is TGTGCCAGCAGGCTACTCTCAGGAGAAGCTTTCTTT.

The chain has TRBV19 and TRBJ1-2, with TRBD1 matching over 10 bases. The length of the CDR3 is 15 residues. Germline V gene lookup returns CDR1 LNHDA and CDR2 SQIVND (reference sequence). V was clipped by 0 bases and J by 7 bases; unmatched bases: 5. The CDR3 protein is CASSIETDRGLGYTF. CDR3 sequence (DNA): TGTGCCAGTAGTATAGAAACAGACAGGGGGCTTGGCTACACCTTC.

V is TRBV2 and J is TRBJ1-1; D gene uncertain. CDR3 length: 13 residues. Germline CDR1 and CDR2: SNHLY and FYNNEI. V lost 7 bases to trimming and J lost 1 base, with 10 bases between them. The CDR3 bases are TGTGCCAGCAATGTGGAGGGGAACACTGAAGCTTTCTTT. The encoded protein is CASNVEGNTEAFF. Filled out from reference TRBV2 and TRBJ1-1, the complete variable domain reads EPEVTQTPSHQVTQMGQEVILRCVPISNHLYFYWYRQILGQKVEFLVSFYNNEISEKSEIFDDQFSVERPDGSNFTLKIRSTKLEDSAMYFCASNVEGNTEAFFGQGTRLTVV.

The J gene is TRBJ1-2, the V gene TRBV6-1, with TRBD1 matching 9 bases. From germline, CDR1 is MNHNS and CDR2 SASEGT. Trimming removed 9 bases from V and 2 bases from J; junction bases left unmatched: 4. This CDR3 spans 13 amino acids. CDR3 nucleotide sequence: TGTGCCAGTCCCGGGACAGGGAACTATGGCTACACCTTC. It codes for CASPGTGNYGYTF.

This chain connects TRBV18 to TRBJ2-1; 9 nucleotides agree with TRBD2. The CDR3 runs to 16 residues. In germline, CDR1 is KGHSH, CDR2 LQKENI. Losses at the gene ends were 0 bases for V and 4 bases for J; bases not matched to a gene: 4. Here the CDR3 reads CASSPPVAGEYNEQFF. The CDR3 nucleotides read TGTGCCAGCTCACCACCGGTAGCGGGAGAATACAATGAGCAGTTCTTC.

This chain uses TRBV4-1 with TRBJ1-2; 7 positions agree with TRBD1. Trimming removed 4 bases from V and 4 bases from J; junction bases left unmatched: 9. Germline CDR1 MGHRA, CDR2 YSYEKL. The CDR3 totals 15 residues. CDR3 DNA sequence: TGCGCCAGCAGCCTTCCGCCAGGGGGAGTCTATGGCTACACCTTC. This gives the protein CASSLPPGGVYGYTF.

The rearrangement links TRBV9 to TRBJ2-7; D gene unclear. In germline, CDR1 is SGDLS, CDR2 YYNGEE. The CDR3 extends over 14 amino acids. V was trimmed by 0 bases and J by 4 bases, leaving 11 bases between them. The CDR3 sequence: CASSVASHGYEQYF. The CDR3 region has the DNA TGTGCCAGCAGCGTAGCCAGTCACGGGTACGAGCAGTACTTC.

The chain combines TRBV5-1 with TRBJ1-1, with TRBD1 matching 9 bases. The J segment lost 3 bases and the V segment lost 5 bases, leaving 8 bases of the junction unmatched. The CDR3 is 15 residues long. The germline V gene encodes CDR1 SGHRS and CDR2 YFSETQ. As DNA, the CDR3 is TGCGCCAGCAGGACAGGGGGTCGATACGACACTGAAGCTTTCTTT. Protein sequence: CASRTGGRYDTEAFF.

This clone showed up just a few times. The rearrangement links TRBV5-1 to TRBJ2-7, with D possibly TRBD2 on 6 matching bases. The CDR3 runs 13 residues. CDR1 SGHRS and CDR2 YFSETQ come from the germline V gene. The ends were cut back, 5 bases at V and 2 bases at J, with 11 bases in the middle. In nucleotides, the CDR3 is TGCGCCAGCAGGGGCACGGGGGCCTACGAGCAGTACTTC. Translated, it gives CASRGTGAYEQYF.

This clone was observed a handful of times. The gene calls are TRBV4-1 and TRBJ2-2; a possible D gene is TRBD1 (5 bases). Trimming removed 1 base from V and 3 bases from J, with 12 bases in between. This CDR3 contains 16 residues. The germline V gene has CDR1 MGHRA and CDR2 YSYEKL. The CDR3 region has the DNA TGCGCCAGCAGCCAAGGGGGCAGGGTCGACACCGGGGAGCTGTTTTTT. It specifies CASSQGGRVDTGELFF.

The chain joins TRBV7-2 to TRBJ2-1; TRBD2 agrees at 8 bases. CDR1 and CDR2 from the germline V gene are SGHTA and FQGNSA. This CDR3 is 16 amino acids long. The J segment lost 8 bases and the V segment lost 4 bases, leaving 13 bases of the junction unmatched. For the CDR3, the DNA is TGTGCCAGCAGCTCACCCGGGACTAGAGCTTTCGATGAGCAGTTCTTC. Protein product: CASSSPGTRAFDEQFF.